The rows below give T cell receptor beta chains drawn from one sample of a study of T cell repertoires in cytomegalovirus infection. For these receptors, no antigen is known. In TCRdb, the reads were re-called with MiXCR into one record per CDR3 protein. In the table there are just under 500,000 distinct CDR3 sequences, roughly a third of which are singletons. Sequenced here: cultured PBMCs, sampled from culture after CMV antigen stimulation. The receptors here all came from a human donor in good health (CMV status not recorded). Some clones in this sample may be carry-over from other donors' samples. CDR3s include the opening cysteine and the closing phenylalanine or tryptophan. A D gene is named only where the DNA matches it firmly. Not every row has a clone size; where given, it reads once, few, many or a size class.

CDR3: CASSFRHGQGARGEQFF
DNA: TGTGCCAGCAGTTTCCGTCACGGACAGGGGGCGCGAGGTGAGCAGTTCTTC
size: .
J: TRBJ2-1
V: TRBV12-3/TRBV12-4
length: 17
D: TRBD1

CDR3: CASSGPGYTF
DNA: TGTGCCAGCAGCGGCCCCGGCTACACCTTC
size: .
J: TRBJ1-2
V: TRBV9
length: 10
D: .

CDR3: CASSFVEDSPLHF
DNA: TGCGCCAGCAGCTTCGTGGAAGATTCACCCCTCCACTTT
size: .
J: TRBJ1-6
V: TRBV5-1
length: 13
D: .

CDR3: CASSYSNPFAGTSGLIRETQYF
DNA: TGTGCCAGCAGTTACTCGAACCCATTTGCCGGGACTAGCGGGCTGATCCGGGAGACCCAGTACTTC
size: .
J: TRBJ2-5
V: TRBV6-2/TRBV6-3
length: 22
D: TRBD2

CDR3: CASSLMAGGEDTQYF
DNA: TGTGCCAGCAGCTTAATGGCGGGAGGAGAGGATACGCAGTATTTT
size: many
J: TRBJ2-3
V: TRBV7-2
length: 15
D: TRBD2

CDR3: CASSQDIRDYEQYF
DNA: TGCGCCAGCAGCCAAGATATCAGGGACTACGAGCAGTACTTC
size: .
J: TRBJ2-7
V: TRBV4-1
length: 14
D: .

CDR3: CASSYTPGLPTGELFF
DNA: TGTGCCAGCAGTTACACCCCGGGACTGCCAACCGGGGAGCTGTTTTTT
size: many
J: TRBJ2-2
V: TRBV6-2/TRBV6-3
length: 16
D: .

CDR3: CASSSQSGELFF
DNA: TGTGCCAGCAGCTCCCAATCCGGGGAGCTGTTTTTT
size: few
J: TRBJ2-2
V: TRBV11-2
length: 12
D: .

CDR3: CASRTADYSNQPQHF
DNA: TGTGCCAGCAGGACAGCGGATTATAGCAATCAGCCCCAGCATTTT
size: .
J: TRBJ1-5
V: TRBV28
length: 15
D: .

CDR3: CATTQTRRTRNTDTQYF
DNA: TGTGCCACCACCCAAACCCGGAGGACACGGAACACAGATACGCAGTATTTT
size: .
J: TRBJ2-3
V: TRBV5-6
length: 17
D: .

CDR3: CASSPELAASPYEQYF
DNA: TGTGCCAGCAGCCCCGAACTAGCGGCATCTCCCTACGAGCAGTACTTC
size: .
J: TRBJ2-7
V: TRBV6-5
length: 16
D: TRBD2

CDR3: CASSADLSGANVLTF
DNA: TGTGCCAGCTCTGCTGACCTCTCTGGGGCCAACGTCCTGACTTTC
size: few
J: TRBJ2-6
V: TRBV7-2
length: 15
D: .

CDR3: CASRTRGANYNEQFF
DNA: TGTGCCAGCAGGACACGAGGGGCAAACTACAATGAGCAGTTCTTC
size: .
J: TRBJ2-1
V: TRBV6-2/TRBV6-3
length: 15
D: .

CDR3: CASSSKGAVKWDF
DNA: TGTGCCAGCAGCTCAAAGGGTGCAGTGAAATGGGACTTC
size: .
J: TRBJ2-7
V: TRBV5-4
length: 13
D: .

CDR3: CASIMEGNTEAFF
DNA: TGTGCCAGCATTATGGAAGGGAACACTGAAGCTTTCTTT
size: few
J: TRBJ1-1
V: TRBV7-9
length: 13
D: .

CDR3: CASSPAGTSASQTQYF
DNA: TGTGCCAGCAGTCCGGCCGGGACTAGCGCTTCTCAGACCCAGTACTTC
size: many
J: TRBJ2-5
V: TRBV28
length: 16
D: TRBD2

CDR3: CASSLEFGQGNTGELFF
DNA: TGTGCCAGCAGCTTAGAGTTCGGACAGGGAAACACCGGGGAGCTGTTTTTT
size: .
J: TRBJ2-2
V: TRBV7-2
length: 17
D: TRBD1

CDR3: CASSQGQARETQYF
DNA: TGTGCCAGCAGTCAGGGACAGGCGAGGGAGACCCAGTACTTC
size: few
J: TRBJ2-5
V: TRBV6-2/TRBV6-3
length: 14
D: TRBD1

CDR3: CASSRVRSTEAFF
DNA: TGTGCCAGCAGCAGGGTGAGGAGCACTGAAGCTTTCTTT
size: .
J: TRBJ1-1
V: TRBV6-1
length: 13
D: .

CDR3: CASRAWLDSGNTIYF
DNA: TGTGCCAGCAGGGCTTGGTTGGACTCTGGAAACACCATATATTTT
size: many
J: TRBJ1-3
V: TRBV7-2
length: 15
D: .

CDR3: CASSVVGLSTDTQYF
DNA: TGTGCCAGCAGCGTAGTGGGCCTAAGCACAGATACGCAGTATTTT
size: .
J: TRBJ2-3
V: TRBV9
length: 15
D: .

CDR3: CAISDTADSGADTQYF
DNA: TGTGCCATCAGTGATACGGCGGACTCTGGGGCAGATACGCAGTATTTT
size: .
J: TRBJ2-3
V: TRBV10-3
length: 16
D: .

CDR3: CASSFTGTGTYEQYF
DNA: TGTGCCAGCAGCTTTACCGGGACGGGGACCTACGAGCAGTACTTC
size: many
J: TRBJ2-7
V: TRBV7-2
length: 15
D: .

CDR3: CASSLRSSIGELFF
DNA: TGTGCCAGCAGTTTGAGGTCATCAATCGGGGAGCTGTTTTTT
size: .
J: TRBJ2-2
V: TRBV28
length: 14
D: .

CDR3: CASSPGHREGSNQPQHF
DNA: TGTGCCAGCAGCCCCGGTCACAGGGAAGGGAGCAATCAGCCCCAGCATTTT
size: many
J: TRBJ1-5
V: TRBV12-3/TRBV12-4
length: 17
D: .

CDR3: CASSPRVGGSYEQYF
DNA: TGTGCCAGCAGCCCACGCGTCGGTGGCTCCTACGAGCAGTACTTC
size: .
J: TRBJ2-7
V: TRBV7-2
length: 15
D: .

CDR3: CASSAVGPYEQYF
DNA: TGTGCCAGCAGCGCCGTGGGTCCCTACGAGCAGTACTTC
size: many
J: TRBJ2-7
V: TRBV7-2
length: 13
D: .

CDR3: CASRGAGRYNEQFF
DNA: TGTGCCAGTCGGGGGGCGGGGCGCTACAATGAGCAGTTCTTC
size: .
J: TRBJ2-1
V: TRBV19
length: 14
D: .

CDR3: CASSSRLNTGELFF
DNA: TGTGCCAGCAGCTCCCGGCTGAACACCGGGGAGCTGTTTTTT
size: medium-sized
J: TRBJ2-2
V: TRBV7-8
length: 14
D: .

CDR3: CASSRGLSDGHGQYF
DNA: TGTGCCAGCAGCCGGGGACTCTCTGACGGGCATGGGCAGTATTTT
size: .
J: TRBJ2-3
V: TRBV7-2
length: 15
D: .

CDR3: CASSQEEQSTDTQYF
DNA: TGTGCCAGCAGCCAAGAAGAACAGAGCACAGATACGCAGTATTTT
size: .
J: TRBJ2-3
V: TRBV4-2
length: 15
D: .

CDR3: CASQTDSLGNQPQHF
DNA: TGTGCCAGCCAGACCGACAGCCTTGGGAATCAGCCCCAGCATTTT
size: .
J: TRBJ1-5
V: TRBV19
length: 15
D: .

CDR3: CASSQEREWTGELFF
DNA: TGCGCCAGCAGCCAAGAGCGGGAGTGGACCGGGGAGCTGTTTTTT
size: .
J: TRBJ2-2
V: TRBV4-3
length: 15
D: TRBD2

CDR3: CASSFPTGTGEQFF
DNA: TGTGCCAGCAGCTTCCCCACAGGGACCGGTGAGCAGTTCTTC
size: .
J: TRBJ2-1
V: TRBV7-6
length: 14
D: .

CDR3: CATSRDPIPGDEQFF
DNA: TGTGCCACCAGCAGAGACCCCATCCCAGGCGATGAGCAGTTCTTC
size: .
J: TRBJ2-1
V: TRBV15
length: 15
D: .

CDR3: CASSLGGANQPQHF
DNA: TGTGCCAGCAGTTTAGGGGGGGCGAATCAGCCCCAGCATTTT
size: few
J: TRBJ1-5
V: TRBV12-3/TRBV12-4
length: 14
D: .

CDR3: CASSLPSGTQYF
DNA: TGTGCCAGCAGCCTTCCGAGTGGGACCCAGTACTTC
size: many
J: TRBJ2-5
V: TRBV7-2
length: 12
D: .

CDR3: CSASLAGVDYEQYF
DNA: TGCAGTGCTAGTCTTGCGGGAGTGGACTACGAGCAGTACTTC
size: .
J: TRBJ2-7
V: TRBV20-1
length: 14
D: TRBD2

CDR3: CASSFLSLVSEQFF
DNA: TGCGCCAGCAGCTTCCTGAGCTTAGTAAGTGAGCAGTTCTTC
size: .
J: TRBJ2-1
V: TRBV5-1
length: 14
D: .

CDR3: CASSPIMNTEAFF
DNA: TGTGCCAGCAGCCCCATAATGAACACTGAAGCTTTCTTT
size: few
J: TRBJ1-1
V: TRBV7-2
length: 13
D: .

CDR3: CASSPSSGETQYF
DNA: TGTGCCAGCAGCCCATCAAGTGGTGAGACCCAGTACTTC
size: many
J: TRBJ2-5
V: TRBV7-2
length: 13
D: .